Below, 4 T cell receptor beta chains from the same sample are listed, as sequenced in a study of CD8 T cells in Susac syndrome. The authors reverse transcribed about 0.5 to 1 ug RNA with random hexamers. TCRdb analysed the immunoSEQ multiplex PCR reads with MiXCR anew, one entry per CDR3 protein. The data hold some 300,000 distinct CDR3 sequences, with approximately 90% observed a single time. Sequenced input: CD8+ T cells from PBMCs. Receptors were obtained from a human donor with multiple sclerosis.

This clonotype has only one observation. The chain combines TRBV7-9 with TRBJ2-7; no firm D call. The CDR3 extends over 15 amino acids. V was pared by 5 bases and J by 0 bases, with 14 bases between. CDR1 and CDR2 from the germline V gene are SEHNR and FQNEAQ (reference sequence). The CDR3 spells CASSPLARRSYEQYF. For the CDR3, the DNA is TGTGCCAGCAGCCCCCTTGCGCGTCGCTCCTACGAGCAGTACTTC.

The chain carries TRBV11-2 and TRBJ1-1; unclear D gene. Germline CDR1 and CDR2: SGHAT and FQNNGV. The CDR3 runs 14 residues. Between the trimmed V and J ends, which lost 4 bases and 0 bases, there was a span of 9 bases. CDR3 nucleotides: TGTGCCAGCAGCTACAACCTCATGAACACTGAAGCTTTCTTT. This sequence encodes CASSYNLMNTEAFF.

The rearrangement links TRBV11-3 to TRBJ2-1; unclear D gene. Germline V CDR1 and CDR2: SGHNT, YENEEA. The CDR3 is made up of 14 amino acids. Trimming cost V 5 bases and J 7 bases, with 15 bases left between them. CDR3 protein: CASSPSSGDNEQFF. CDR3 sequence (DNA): TGTGCCAGCAGCCCATCTAGTGGAGATAATGAGCAGTTCTTC.

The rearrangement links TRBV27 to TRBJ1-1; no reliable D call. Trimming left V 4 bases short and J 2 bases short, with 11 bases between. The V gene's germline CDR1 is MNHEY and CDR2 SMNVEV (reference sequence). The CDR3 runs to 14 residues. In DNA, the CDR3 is TGTGCCAGCAGTTCTCCCAGCCGCAACACTGAAGCTTTCTTT. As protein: CASSSPSRNTEAFF.